This T cell receptor beta chain was sequenced for a study of CD8 T cells in ankylosing spondylitis. Study observations and caveats: It appeared that ankylosing spondylitis blood was characterized by a TCR beta motif of several highly homologous variants. Disease-associated clones were reportedly significantly overrepresented in matched ankylosing spondylitis synovial fluid.

In its sample, this clonotype was seen a few times. No antigen is known for it. Germline loops: CDR1 SGHRS, CDR2 YFSETQ. The ends lost 0 bases at V and 4 bases at J; junction bases unmatched: 11. CDR3 length equals 17 residues. TCRdb reprocessed the 5' RACE reads via MiXCR and lists one record per CDR3 protein. The sample yields a few hundred thousand distinct CDR3 sequences, 20% to 25% seen once. Sequenced input: blood, either unsorted or a sorted T cell fraction (not recorded which). The chain uses TRBV5-1 and TRBJ2-3; the match to TRBD2 covers 7 bases. This sequence was found in a male donor with ankylosing spondylitis. Here the CDR3 DNA reads TGCGCCAGCAGCTTGGGCTTAGGGAGGGCCAGAGCAGATACGCAGTATTTT. This codes for CASSLGLGRARADTQYF.